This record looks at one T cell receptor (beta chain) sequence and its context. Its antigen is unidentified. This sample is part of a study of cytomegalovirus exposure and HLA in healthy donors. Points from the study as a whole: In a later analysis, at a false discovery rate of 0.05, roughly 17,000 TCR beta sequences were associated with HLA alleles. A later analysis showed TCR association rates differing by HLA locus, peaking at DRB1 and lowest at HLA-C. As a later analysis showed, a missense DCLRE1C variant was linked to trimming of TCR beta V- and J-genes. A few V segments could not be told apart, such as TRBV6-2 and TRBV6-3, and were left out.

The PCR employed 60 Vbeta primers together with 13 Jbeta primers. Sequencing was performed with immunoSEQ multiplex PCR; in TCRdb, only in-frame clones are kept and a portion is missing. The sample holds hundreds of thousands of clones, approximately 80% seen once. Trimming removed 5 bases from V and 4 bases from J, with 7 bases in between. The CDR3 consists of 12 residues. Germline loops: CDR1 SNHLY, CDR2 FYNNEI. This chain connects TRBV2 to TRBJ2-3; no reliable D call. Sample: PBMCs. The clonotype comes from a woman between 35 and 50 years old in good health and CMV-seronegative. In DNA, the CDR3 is TGTGCCAGCAGTCGAGAGCCAGATACGCAGTATTTT. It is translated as CASSREPDTQYF.